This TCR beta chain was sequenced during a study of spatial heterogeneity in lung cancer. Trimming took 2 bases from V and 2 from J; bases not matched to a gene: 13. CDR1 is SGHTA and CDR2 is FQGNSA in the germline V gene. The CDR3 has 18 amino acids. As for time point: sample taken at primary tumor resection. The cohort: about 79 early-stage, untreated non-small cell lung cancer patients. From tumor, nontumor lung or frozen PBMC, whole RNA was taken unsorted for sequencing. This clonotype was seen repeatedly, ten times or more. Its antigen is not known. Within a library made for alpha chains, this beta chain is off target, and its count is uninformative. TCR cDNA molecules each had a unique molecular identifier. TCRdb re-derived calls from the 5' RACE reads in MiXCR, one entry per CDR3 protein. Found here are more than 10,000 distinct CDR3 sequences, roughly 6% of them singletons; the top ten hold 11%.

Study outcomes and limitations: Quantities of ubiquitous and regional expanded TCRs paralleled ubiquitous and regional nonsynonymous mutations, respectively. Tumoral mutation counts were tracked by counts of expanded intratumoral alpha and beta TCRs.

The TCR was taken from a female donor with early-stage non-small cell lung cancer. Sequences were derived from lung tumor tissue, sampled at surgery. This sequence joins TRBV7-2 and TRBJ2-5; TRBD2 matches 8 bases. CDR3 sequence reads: CASSLYWYGGARQETQYF. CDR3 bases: TGTGCCAGCAGCTTATATTGGTACGGGGGGGCAAGACAAGAGACCCAGTACTTC.